These 14 T cell receptor beta chains were all obtained from the same sample, sequenced in a study of blood T cell repertoires in COVID-19. Only in-frame clones appear in the TCRdb table, and some are missing; sequencing was by immunoSEQ multiplex PCR. Among fewer than 150,000 clones, more than 85% were seen once, and the ten largest hold around 5%. Sequencing was done on a sample of peripheral blood. Source of these receptors: a human donor in a cohort sampled during active COVID-19.

The V and J genes are TRBV15 and TRBJ2-2, with TRBD2 matching 9 bases. Losses at the gene ends were 0 bases for V and 4 bases for J; bases not matched to a gene: 12. This CDR3 has 19 residues. Germline V lookup: CDR1 LNHNV, CDR2 YYDKDF (reference sequence). CDR3 sequence reads: CATSRDGWGAGGRTGELFF. Written as DNA, the CDR3 is TGTGCCACCAGCAGAGATGGTTGGGGAGCGGGAGGTCGCACCGGGGAGCTGTTTTTT.

The V gene is TRBV10-3, the J gene TRBJ2-3; possible D gene TRBD2, 5 bases. This CDR3 has 16 amino acids. Trimming shortened V by 4 bases and J by 0 bases, and 14 bases separated the two germline ends. Germline V gene data show CDR1 as ENHRY and CDR2 as SYGVKD. CDR3 nucleotides: TGTGCCATCAGTGGGTCCAGCGGCTTAAGCACAGATACGCAGTATTTT. It codes for CAISGSSGLSTDTQYF.

The chain combines TRBV28 with TRBJ2-3; the D gene is possibly TRBD2 (7 bases). Trimming took 5 bases from V and 2 from J, leaving 11 bases between them. The V gene's germline CDR1 is MDHEN and CDR2 SYDVKM. CDR3 size: 14 residues. For the CDR3, the DNA is TGTGCCAGCAGTCCCGGGGGGCCCACAGATACGCAGTATTTT. Translation gives CASSPGGPTDTQYF.

The chain joins TRBV28 to TRBJ2-5; 7 nucleotides line up with TRBD2. CDR1 is MDHEN, CDR2 SYDVKM, per germline. V lost 3 bases and J lost 4; bases outside the gene matches: 5. This CDR3 contains 14 residues. The CDR3 protein is CASSFPGEGETQYF. The CDR3 DNA reads as TGTGCCAGCAGTTTTCCGGGGGAGGGAGAGACCCAGTACTTC.

J is TRBJ2-3 and V is TRBV27; D may be TRBD2 (5 bases). Germline CDR1 reads MNHEY; CDR2 reads SMNVEV (reference sequence). Trimming removed 8 bases from V and 0 bases from J, with 18 bases in between. CDR3 length equals 16 residues. The CDR3 sequence: CASGSASGSSTDTQYF. CDR3 nucleotides: TGTGCCAGCGGGAGCGCATCGGGGTCTAGCACAGATACGCAGTATTTT.

The J gene is TRBJ1-1, the V gene TRBV29-1, with D possibly TRBD1 on 6 matching bases. Germline CDR1 and CDR2: SQVTM and ANQGSEA. Trimming shortened V by 3 bases and J by 2 bases, and 10 bases separated the two germline ends. The CDR3 sequence is 13 residues long. CDR3 loop: CSVEDSLNTEAFF. In nucleotides, the CDR3 is TGCAGCGTTGAGGACAGTTTAAACACTGAAGCTTTCTTT. Using reference TRBV29-1 and TRBJ1-1 for the parts outside the CDR3, the full variable domain is SAVISQKPSRDICQRGTSLTIQCQVDSQVTMMFWYRQQPGQSLTLIATANQGSEATYESGFVIDKFPISRPNLTFSTLTVSNMSPEDSSIYLCSVEDSLNTEAFFGQGTRLTVV.

The chain links TRBV7-3 to TRBJ1-1; 10 bases are shared with TRBD1. Germline V gene lookup returns CDR1 SGHTA and CDR2 FQGTGA. CDR3 length equals 15 residues. After removal of 5 bases from V and 1 base from J, the junction contained 4 bases not matched to a gene. Written as DNA, the CDR3 is TGTGCCAGCAGCCCGGGACAGGGGTCGAACACTGAAGCTTTCTTT. Protein sequence: CASSPGQGSNTEAFF.

The V gene is TRBV7-9, the J gene TRBJ2-7; 8 positions match TRBD1. Germline V CDR1 and CDR2: SEHNR, FQNEAQ (reference sequence). The CDR3 sequence is 14 residues long. V was clipped by 4 bases and J by 3 bases; unmatched bases: 5. CDR3 nucleotides: TGTGCCAGCAGCTCCCGACAGGGGTTCTACGAGCAGTACTTC. Protein sequence: CASSSRQGFYEQYF.

The rearrangement uses TRBV18 and TRBJ2-6; D gene uncertain. Germline CDR1 is KGHSH and CDR2 is LQKENI. The CDR3 has 17 amino acids. V dropped 2 bases and J dropped 6 bases, with 17 bases sitting between them. The CDR3 protein is CASSPSPGTGLANVLTF. In DNA, the CDR3 is TGTGCCAGCTCACCATCGCCTGGAACCGGGTTGGCCAACGTCCTGACTTTC. The whole variable domain, remainder taken from reference TRBV18 and TRBJ2-6, is NAGVMQNPRHLVRRRGQEARLRCSPMKGHSHVYWYRQLPEEGLKFMVYLQKENIIDESGMPKERFSAEFPKEGPSILRIQQVVRGDSAAYFCASSPSPGTGLANVLTFGAGSRLTVL.

The chain has TRBV7-3 and TRBJ1-6; 7 bases fit TRBD1. CDR3 length: 14 amino acids. The germline V gene has CDR1 SGHTA and CDR2 FQGTGA. V lost 2 bases, J lost 7 bases, and 2 bases stayed unmatched. As DNA, the CDR3 is TGTGCCAGCAGCTTAGGGACAGTAAATTCACCCCTCCACTTT. This encodes CASSLGTVNSPLHF.

The chain combines TRBV5-1 with TRBJ1-2, with TRBD1 matching 8 bases. The CDR3 length is 14 residues. The trim removed 4 bases at V and 7 bases at J, leaving 9 bases unmatched. The germline V gene encodes CDR1 SGHRS and CDR2 YFSETQ. CDR3 amino acids: CASSPTGQGGGYTF. The CDR3 nucleotides read TGCGCCAGCAGCCCAACTGGACAGGGTGGTGGCTACACCTTC.

The chain has TRBV27 and TRBJ2-7, with TRBD1 identical over 7 bases. Germline lookup yields CDR1 MNHEY and CDR2 SMNVEV (reference sequence). V shed 3 bases and J 4 bases; nucleotides not matched to a gene: 6. The CDR3 consists of 14 residues. This CDR3 reads CASSFVQGSYEQYF. In nucleotides, the CDR3 is TGTGCCAGCAGTTTTGTACAGGGGAGTTACGAGCAGTACTTC.

This clone occurred a few times. The J gene is TRBJ1-4, the V gene TRBV6-2 or TRBV6-3; 9 bases agree with TRBD1. The CDR3 consists of 15 residues. After removal of 5 bases from V and 0 bases from J, the junction contained 1 base not matched to a gene. CDR1 is MNHEY and CDR2 is SVGEGT in the germline V gene. CDR3 nucleotides: TGTGCCAGCAGTCGGACAGGGGCAACTAATGAAAAACTGTTTTTT. Its protein is CASSRTGATNEKLFF.

The rearrangement joins TRBV19 to TRBJ2-7; 10 bases map to TRBD1. V lost 1 base, J lost 6 bases, and 3 bases stayed unmatched. Germline CDR1 and CDR2: LNHDA and SQIVND (reference sequence). The CDR3 is made up of 14 amino acids. CDR3 coding DNA: TGTGCCAGTAGTATAGGGACAGGGGGACTCGAGCAGTACTTC. As protein: CASSIGTGGLEQYF.